This TCR beta chain comes out of a study of control samples from healthy donors and cancer patients. Clones were sequenced by immunoSEQ multiplex PCR, and TCRdb holds only the in-frame ones, with some missing. The data show around 90,000 clones, with around nine tenths seen just once and around a fifth held by the top ten. This clone was observed once. The V end lost 2 bases, the J end lost 1 base, and 16 bases lay between the germline ends. CDR1 is MGHRA and CDR2 is YSYEKL in the germline V gene. This CDR3 comprises 17 residues. The TCR originated in a man aged 30 to 39 in good health. The chain uses TRBV4-1 and TRBJ2-3; D is tentatively TRBD1 or TRBD2 (5 bases each). The sequenced sample was blood. CDR3 sequence (DNA): TGCGCCAGCAGCCAACCGAGGGGTAGGGGTGGCACAGATACGCAGTATTTT. It specifies CASSQPRGRGGTDTQYF.